These T cell receptor beta chains were read from a single sample in a study of blood T cell repertoires in COVID-19. Assay: immunoSEQ multiplex PCR; the TCRdb copy retains only in-frame clones and omits some. The data hold under 200,000 clones, with roughly nine tenths observed a single time. The specimen sequenced was peripheral blood. Receptors were obtained from a woman aged 70 to 79 with acute or convalescent COVID-19. The CDR3 runs from the conserved cysteine through the conserved F or W.

v_gene: TRBV10-1; j_gene: TRBJ2-3; len: 14; CDR3aa: CASSESERSRERYF
v_gene: TRBV6-1; j_gene: TRBJ1-2; len: 14; CDR3aa: CASSEGKGKAGYTF
v_gene: TRBV6-5; j_gene: TRBJ2-4; len: 15; CDR3aa: CASSPQGVVKNIQYF
v_gene: TRBV7-6; j_gene: TRBJ1-6; len: 16; CDR3aa: CASGLSSRQYNSPLHF
v_gene: TRBV5-1; j_gene: TRBJ2-7; len: 14; CDR3aa: CASSSRGGLSEQYF
v_gene: TRBV5-4; j_gene: TRBJ2-3; len: 16; CDR3aa: CASSSPGQGVTDTQYF
v_gene: TRBV24-1; j_gene: TRBJ2-4; len: 16; CDR3aa: CATSDRGLDGKNIQYF
v_gene: TRBV5-5; j_gene: TRBJ1-5; len: 15; CDR3aa: CASSLYGTAYQPQHF
v_gene: TRBV2; j_gene: TRBJ2-7; len: 16; CDR3aa: CASREQRRGLKYEQYF
v_gene: TRBV11-3; j_gene: TRBJ2-7; len: 13; CDR3aa: CASSETGVGEQYF
v_gene: TRBV11-2; j_gene: TRBJ1-2; len: 14; CDR3aa: CASSFLAAGISPTF
v_gene: TRBV2; j_gene: TRBJ2-1; len: 16; CDR3aa: CASRDISAGTGNEQFF
v_gene: TRBV19; j_gene: TRBJ2-3; len: 14; CDR3aa: CASTHGGRTDTQYF